This TCR beta chain stems from a study of OX40 agonist ivuxolimab in advanced cancers. In the study overall: Ivuxolimab, which targeted the costimulatory receptor OX40 (CD134), was an agonistic, fully human IgG2 monoclonal antibody. Intravenous ivuxolimab was administered to patients every 2 weeks at six dose levels: 0.01, 0.1, 0.3, 1.5, 3 and 10 mg/kg. Of the approximately 50 dose-escalation patients, hepatocellular carcinoma was present in around 19, melanoma in approximately 15, renal cell carcinoma in 9 and head and neck cancer in 9. A male proportion of approximately 83% and a mean age of 60 years, ranging from about 20 to 85, were recorded for the dose-escalation cohort. Prior anti-PD-1, anti-PD-L1 or anti-CTLA-4 therapy was permitted, and approximately 40% of dose-escalation patients had received checkpoint inhibitors. Partial responses occurred in three dose-escalation patients: two with cutaneous melanoma and one with hepatocellular carcinoma. The purpose of peripheral TCRbeta sequencing was to test whether ivuxolimab changed TCR sequence diversity and led to clonal T-cell expansion. The paper covers the monotherapy dose-escalation part of the phase I ivuxolimab trial, which included N = 52 patients.

For sequencing of the TCRbeta CDR3 region, genomic DNA was extracted from the sorted cells. The immunoSEQ Assay was used to sequence the TCRbeta CDR3 regions. Here the immuneACCESS table is served through TCRdb, limited to in-frame sequences with V and J called. Missing clones are a known gap in these copies; in checked studies unresolved V genes cover under half, and the rest lacks a known reason. Counted in this sample were tens of thousands of clones; more than 80% of them appeared once. The ten largest clones take up about 6% of the sample. Patients with autoimmune disease history or receiving systemic immunosuppression were excluded from the trial. Peripheral blood for TCR sequencing was collected from all dose cohorts at baseline, on cycle 4 day 1, and on cycle 7 day 1. Samples were obtained from an open-label, multicenter, first-in-human phase I dose-escalation trial of ivuxolimab. The trial enrolled adults with locally advanced or metastatic head and neck squamous cell, hepatocellular, melanoma or renal cell carcinoma. CD4+ and CD8+ T cells were sorted separately from peripheral blood before TCR sequencing.

The cysteine opens and the phenylalanine closes a CDR3 of 15 amino acids. Just CDR3 DNA is preserved here, 45 bases in frame from base 1. Trimming accounts for 5 bases at V and 4 bases at J, while the number of junction bases matched to no gene is 10. According to the germline V gene (reference sequence), CDR1 reads MNHEY and CDR2 reads SMNVEV. General findings and caveats noted by the study authors: On average, CD8+ T cells showed more expanded clones than CD4+ T cells after ivuxolimab. In the 0.1-3.0 mg/kg groups, partial responders were among the patients with the lowest normalized peripheral clonal expansion, particularly in CD8+ T cells. Low levels of normalized T-cell clonal expansion were also seen in some patients who did not respond. At doses from 0.1 to 3.0 mg/kg, clonal expansion was seen in both CD4+ and CD8+ blood T cells between baseline and week 6. Antigen specificity was not determined for the clonally expanded peripheral T cells.

Regarding this clone: Its antigen is not yet known. No clone much larger than this one lies a single base away; base qualities are absent.

The sample was CD4+ or CD8+ T cells sorted from blood, taken in a trial of the OX40 agonist ivuxolimab. The chain was built from TRBV27 and TRBJ1-2; TRBD1 lines up with 7 middle nucleotides. The sequence was collected from an adult with an advanced solid tumor such as melanoma, head and neck, liver or kidney cancer. In nucleotide form, the sequence is TGTGCCAGCAGTCCGACGACAGGGTACCCCTATGGCTACACCTTC. This gives the protein CASSPTTGYPYGYTF.